This TCR beta chain was recovered during a study of CD8 T cells in Susac syndrome. V shed 1 base and J 2 bases; nucleotides not matched to a gene: 7. Per the germline V gene, CDR1 is LNHNV and CDR2 is YYDKDF (reference sequence). This CDR3 contains 16 residues. TCR beta sequences were obtained from blood CD8+ and CD4+ T cells. The individuals used as controls were healthy donors who had been matched for both age and sex. TEMRA cells were enriched by FACS, while CD8+ and CD4+ T cells were obtained through a negative isolation that was performed magnetically. RNA in amounts of roughly 0.5 to 1 ug was reverse transcribed with random hexamers. The TCR beta CDR3 was amplified by immunoSEQ multiplex PCR across 54 Vbeta, 13 Jbeta. TCRdb called the immunoSEQ multiplex PCR reads again in MiXCR, with one record for every CDR3 protein. The sample yields more than 130,000 distinct CDR3 sequences, 94% seen once.

The gene calls are TRBV15 and TRBJ2-7, with TRBD2 matching 8 bases. Sample: CD8+ T cells from PBMCs. The clonotype was recovered from a human donor in good health. The DNA for the CDR3 is TGTGCCACCAGCAGAGGGTTTACGGGAGGGCCCTACGAGCAGTACTTC. Translating it yields CATSRGFTGGPYEQYF.